This T cell receptor beta chain emerged from a study of beta chain features in type 1 diabetes (dated by TCRdb to the late 2010s). About the study as a whole: Mean age, gender distribution, total cell number and subset yield did not differ between patients and healthy donors. A total of approximately 110,000,000 sorted cells were examined across all samples, and a strong correlation was observed between cell number per subset and RNA yield. The study compared the TCRB repertoires of sorted circulating CD4+ T cell subsets in recently diagnosed type 1 diabetes patients with those in matched healthy donors. Naive and central memory subsets were obtained from all 30 or so donors, but regulatory and stem cell-like memory subsets were isolated from only 8 patients and roughly eight healthy donors. Broader findings and caveats from the paper: PCR might favor shorter templates, but patient and control samples were amplified and corrected together, so any skew would affect both groups equally. A moderate but significant shortening of TCRB CDR3 length was observed in type 1 diabetes patients in all four CD4+ subsets. At VDJ recombination sites, patients with type 1 diabetes made fewer insertions and deleted more nucleotides, a pattern implying thymic rearrangement abnormalities. Naive, central memory and regulatory TCRB repertoires appeared to be more alike among patients than among healthy donors. HLA sub-analyses involved small numbers of individuals, so any influence of HLA type on TCRB rearrangement remained unresolved. Because cDNA was sequenced instead of genomic DNA, highly expressing activated cells could be over-represented, though the groups showed no difference in activation or CD3 levels.

This clone turned up a few times. The antigen it recognizes is unknown. Base qualities are missing; no much larger clone stands one base away. All of the isolated RNA was reverse transcribed with the High Capacity cDNA Reverse Transcription Kit, so expressed TCRB transcripts were sequenced. Deep immunoSEQ sequencing was applied to naive, central memory and regulatory T cell samples, giving an average of around 3.4 million total reads per sample. After sorted cells were lysed in RLT buffer, RNA was extracted with DNase-treated RNeasy Micro or Mini kits, with the choice depending on cell number. Each cell subset was processed on its own to prevent cross-contamination, while patient and healthy donor samples were processed together. The immunoSEQ multiplex PCR was used to amplify TCRB sequences from cDNA, yielding 87-bp fragments that span the CDR3 region. The amplicons were sequenced using the Illumina HiSeq platform. The authors processed their data as follows. PCR bias was corrected computationally using synthetic template baselines, and reads within Hamming distance 2 were collapsed, with unmergeable singletons discarded. Reads were aligned against IMGT to assign V, D and J genes, CDR3 length and insertions or deletions at six rearrangement sites. Within each subset, clonotype counts were normalized to the number of sorted cells before true diversity and Gini coefficients were calculated with the tcR R package. Repertoire sharing was quantified using the overlap coefficient calculated on TCRB nucleotide sequences. Entries here come from immuneACCESS through TCRdb and include only in-frame sequences with V and J called. Some clones fail to appear in such tables; in the studies checked, an unresolved V gene covers under half of the shortfall, and the cause of the remainder is unknown. The DNA gave D and trimming, while V, J and clone size come from that table. The sample yields about 150,000 clones; about 13% were counted once. Together, the top ten hold less than 1.5% of the sample.

V and J are truncated by 7 bases and 5 bases respectively, leaving an intervening sequence of 11 bases. The germline V gene encodes CDR1 SNHLY and CDR2 FYNNEI. The CDR3 contains 12 residues, cysteine and phenylalanine counted. Only CDR3 DNA remains: 36 bases, in frame from the first base. A single peripheral blood draw of approximately 110 mL on average was collected from each donor into heparinised tubes. Naive, central memory, regulatory and stem cell-like memory CD4+ T cells were sorted on a BD FACSAria II using a panel including CD45RO, CCR7, CD25, CD127, CD95 and CD27. A purity above 95% was achieved for all sorted populations. Right away, PBMCs were isolated by Lymphoprep density gradient centrifugation and were stained directly, with no culture step. To minimize batch effects, samples were stained and sorted in pairs, one healthy donor with one patient per experiment.

The clonotype originates from a young man with type 1 diabetes. The rearranged chain carries TRBV2 and TRBJ2-5, with the identity of the D gene unclear. Input material: central memory CD4+ T cells from blood. The nucleotides read TGTGCCAGCATTGCCAACGGGGAGACCCAGTACTTC. Its coded protein is CASIANGETQYF.